Below, 8 T cell receptor beta chains from the same sample are listed, as sequenced in a study of T cells in tumors and immune-related adverse events. Assay used: immunoSEQ multiplex PCR; TCRdb lists only in-frame clones, some missing. The sample comprises 7,900 or so clones, around 95% of which are singletons, and around 2.3% rests with the top ten. Source: lymph node tissue, taken from a patient treated with anti-PD-1 therapy. Receptors originate from a female donor with metastatic renal cell carcinoma.

This clone has only one observation. This rearrangement joins TRBV7-8 to TRBJ2-7, with D unclear. Trimming removed 5 bases at V and 0 bases at J, with 5 bases between. Looked up from germline, CDR1 is SGHVS and CDR2 is FQNEAQ. The CDR3 covers 12 residues. The CDR3 region has the DNA TGTGCCAGCAGCCGGAGCTCCTACGAGCAGTACTTC. Protein sequence: CASSRSSYEQYF.

This rearrangement joins TRBV16 to TRBJ1-5; no firm D call. V lost 1 base to trimming and J lost 3 bases, with 4 bases between them. Germline V gene sequence: CDR1 KGHSY, CDR2 FQNENV. There are 13 residues in the CDR3. This chain's CDR3 is CASSQLVNQPQHF. The CDR3 DNA follows: TGTGCCAGCAGCCAATTGGTCAATCAGCCCCAGCATTTT.

The rearrangement joins TRBV28 to TRBJ2-2; TRBD2 agrees at 14 bases. Germline V gives CDR1 MDHEN, CDR2 SYDVKM. Trimming cost V 10 bases and J 9 bases; bases outside gene matches: 10. The CDR3 sequence is 15 residues long. The CDR3: CATFRLAGGGRELFF. The CDR3 DNA is TGTGCCACCTTTCGACTAGCGGGAGGGGGTAGGGAGCTGTTTTTT.

The chain has TRBV27 and TRBJ2-5, with D perhaps TRBD1 (6 bases). The CDR3 runs 15 residues. Trimming left V 0 bases short and J 7 bases short, with 15 bases between. Germline-derived CDR1 and CDR2 are MNHEY and SMNVEV (reference sequence). CDR3 DNA sequence: TGTGCCAGCAGTTTATCATCGGGACCAGGGGTGACCCAGTACTTC. Translation gives CASSLSSGPGVTQYF.

V is TRBV7-6 and J is TRBJ2-5; no definite D call. CDR1 is SGHVS, CDR2 FNYEAQ, per germline. The CDR3 has 15 amino acids. V lost 0 bases and J 1 base, leaving 9 bases between the germline ends. CDR3 DNA sequence: TGTGCCAGCAGCTTAGCCATCATAGCCCAAGAGACCCAGTACTTC. Translating it yields CASSLAIIAQETQYF.

The V gene is TRBV18, the J gene TRBJ2-5; TRBD1 might be the D (5 bases). From germline, CDR1 is KGHSH and CDR2 LQKENI. There are 13 residues in the CDR3. Trimming took 8 bases from V and 2 from J, leaving 12 bases between them. CDR3 residues: CASAGQGQETQYF. The CDR3, as DNA: TGTGCCAGCGCTGGGCAGGGACAAGAGACCCAGTACTTC.

The genes are TRBV2 and TRBJ2-2; 8 positions match TRBD1. The CDR3 extends over 15 amino acids. The germline V gene has CDR1 SNHLY and CDR2 FYNNEI. The V segment lost 7 bases and the J segment 7 bases; nucleotides outside the gene matches: 11. The CDR3 coding sequence is TGTGCCAGCATCCTAGGGACAGGTCGGATCGGGGAGCTGTTTTTT. Translated: CASILGTGRIGELFF.

This rearrangement joins TRBV27 to TRBJ2-7, with no clear D. The V end lost 7 bases, the J end lost 0 bases, and 13 bases lay between the germline ends. Germline loops: CDR1 MNHEY, CDR2 SMNVEV (reference sequence). The CDR3 length is 14 residues. The DNA of the CDR3 is TGTGCCAGCAATCCGGGCCTGAGCTCCTACGAGCAGTACTTC. This gives the protein CASNPGLSSYEQYF.